The 8 T cell receptor beta chains reported below all come from one sample, sequenced in a study of cytomegalovirus exposure and HLA in healthy donors listed by TCRdb under 2017. The library was generated by the immunoSEQ multiplex PCR assay. TCRdb stores this immuneACCESS table with in-frame sequences only. Part of the clones is absent; in the studies checked, under half of the shortfall reflects unresolved V genes, and no reason is known for the rest. The table for this sample lists hundreds of thousands of clones; roughly 85% of them were counted only once. About 0.8% of the sample belongs to the ten largest clones. Sequencing input: PBMCs. These receptor sequences come from a woman aged 18-29 years in good health and CMV-seronegative.

This rearrangement joins TRBV28 to TRBJ2-1, with D unresolved. The length of the CDR3 is 17 residues. The germline V gene has CDR1 MDHEN and CDR2 SYDVKM. V shed 6 bases and J shed 0 bases, with 18 bases lying between them. This CDR3 is CASSSFSSRNSYNEQFF. The CDR3 DNA sequence: TGTGCCAGCAGCTCTTTTTCGTCCAGGAACTCCTACAATGAGCAGTTCTTC.

The chain uses TRBV27 and TRBJ2-7, with D possibly TRBD1 on 6 matching bases. The germline V gene has CDR1 MNHEY and CDR2 SMNVEV (reference sequence). V was pared by 2 bases and J by 7 bases, with 15 bases between. CDR3 length: 14 amino acids. The CDR3 here is CASSLAGPGQEQYF. The CDR3 DNA sequence: TGTGCCAGCAGTTTAGCCGGACCCGGACAGGAGCAGTACTTC.

This clone occurred once. The chain recombines TRBV2 with TRBJ1-3; D not certain. V dropped 4 bases and J dropped 1 base, with 11 bases sitting between them. Germline assignment: CDR1 SNHLY and CDR2 FYNNEI. The CDR3 has 15 amino acids. Here the CDR3 reads CASSAWSSSGNTIYF. DNA for the CDR3: TGTGCCAGCAGTGCATGGAGTAGTTCTGGAAACACCATATATTTT.

CDR3 region: CASSDETGGHNEQFF. As DNA, the CDR3 is TGTGCCAGCAGTGACGAGACGGGAGGCCACAATGAGCAGTTCTTC. The genes are TRBV14 and TRBJ2-1, with 7 bases that match TRBD2. Germline lookup yields CDR1 SGHDN and CDR2 FVKESK. CDR3 length: 15 amino acids. Germline trimming cut 6 bases from V and 5 bases from J; bases unmatched to any gene: 10.

This sequence joins TRBV28 and TRBJ2-3; 8 bases line up with TRBD1. V shed 6 bases, J shed 3 bases, and the junction held 8 bases outside the gene matches. The CDR3 sequence is 15 residues long. Germline-derived CDR1 and CDR2 are MDHEN and SYDVKM. The CDR3 here is CASSSDRVGTDTQYF. The CDR3 DNA sequence: TGTGCCAGCAGCTCGGACAGGGTAGGAACAGATACGCAGTATTTT.

This chain joins TRBV25-1 and TRBJ2-1; 9 bases agree with TRBD1. Trimming removed 6 bases from V and 5 bases from J; junction bases left unmatched: 8. Germline lookup yields CDR1 MGHDK and CDR2 SYGVNS. The length of the CDR3 is 15 residues. CDR3 amino acids: CASRIGDRDNNEQFF. CDR3 coding DNA: TGTGCCAGCAGGATTGGGGACAGGGACAACAATGAGCAGTTCTTC.

The chain recombines TRBV29-1 with TRBJ1-2, with D possibly being TRBD1 (6 bases). The CDR3 loop spans 13 amino acids. Trimming removed 8 bases at V and 0 bases at J, with 13 bases between. Germline V gene data show CDR1 as SQVTM and CDR2 as ANQGSEA. The CDR3 DNA sequence: TGCAGCATTGGGACATATGCTAACTATGGCTACACCTTC. Translated: CSIGTYANYGYTF.

The CDR3 is CASSSLPWGAGGYEQYF. The CDR3 nucleotides are TGTGCCAGCAGCTCCCTCCCCTGGGGGGCGGGGGGCTACGAGCAGTACTTC. The chain carries TRBV7-8 and TRBJ2-7; 8 bases agree with TRBD2. V shed 4 bases, J shed 3 bases, and the junction held 14 bases outside the gene matches. Germline V gives CDR1 SGHVS, CDR2 FQNEAQ. The CDR3 runs 17 residues.